This TCR beta chain was profiled in a study of T cells in Graves' hyperthyroidism and ophthalmopathy. Overall study results and limits: In validation, the model predicted ophthalmopathy. These predictions came a median about 6.5 months before onset. Blood also carried most thyroid clonotypes expanded above 0.001.

The CDR3 is made up of 19 amino acids. Germline assignment: CDR1 SGHVS and CDR2 FNYEAQ. Amplification yielded TCR beta CDR3 regions, with RNA transcripts as the source. First-round RT-PCR with HTBI primers amplified the TCR CDR3 region. MiXCR was run by TCRdb on the multiplex PCR reads, yielding one entry per CDR3 protein. The sample has more than 500,000 distinct CDR3 sequences; more than 15% are singletons. Lactation, pregnancy, other autoimmune disease or uncontrolled infection led to exclusion of patients. Of note for this clonotype: What it binds is unknown. Being one base from a much bigger clone, this may be a read error.

The chain recombines TRBV7-6 with TRBJ2-1, with 8 bases identical to TRBD2. What was sequenced was blood. The TCR comes from a woman aged 30 to 39 with Graves' ophthalmopathy. The CDR3 protein is CASSLQGSGSTPRSNEQSF. CDR3 DNA: TGTGCCAGCAGCCTCCAGGGGAGCGGGAGTACCCCGAGATCCAATGAGCAGTCCTTC.